This passage covers 28 T cell receptor beta chains from one sample sequenced in a study of T cell clonotyping in hematopoietic cell transplantation. Described time point: recipient sample about 28 days before transplant, after cytoreduction. The protocol was immunoSEQ multiplex PCR, while the TCRdb copy is restricted to in-frame clones and leaves out a portion. Of 29,000 or so clones in the sample, approximately 80% were seen once. The specimen was peripheral blood mononuclear cells, collected before stem cell transplant. The receptors stem from a woman aged 25-40 years with chronic myeloid leukemia. Some clones in this sample may be carry-over from other donors' samples.

This clone was recorded only once. The chain couples TRBV6-5 to TRBJ1-4, with D unresolved. Germline V gene sequence: CDR1 MNHEY, CDR2 SVGAGI. The CDR3 runs 13 residues. V was pared by 6 bases and J by 6 bases, with 11 bases between. The CDR3 bases are TGTGCCAGCAGGGGAACGGAGGATGAAAAACTGTTTTTT. Translating gives CASRGTEDEKLFF.

The gene calls are TRBV11-2 and TRBJ2-7; D might be TRBD2 (5 bases). The V end was cut by 5 bases, the J end by 5 bases, with 13 bases between. Germline values: CDR1 SGHAT, CDR2 FQNNGV. CDR3 length: 13 residues. The CDR3 spells CASSGSGRNEQYV. The CDR3 DNA reads TGTGCCAGCAGCGGGAGTGGTCGGAACGAGCAGTACGTC.

The rearrangement uses TRBV28 and TRBJ1-6; TRBD1 is a possible D gene (5 bases). The CDR3 is 15 amino acids. Trimming shortened V by 8 bases and J by 1 base, and 12 bases separated the two germline ends. Germline CDR1 is MDHEN and CDR2 is SYDVKM. This CDR3 reads CASWGSYSYNSPLHF. The CDR3 nucleotides are TGTGCCAGCTGGGGCAGCTATTCCTATAATTCACCCCTCCACTTT. The variable domain in full, with the rest retrieved from reference TRBV28 and TRBJ1-6, is DVKVTQSSRYLVKRTGEKVFLECVQDMDHENMFWYRQDPGLGLRLIYFSYDVKMKEKGDIPEGYSVSREKKERFSLILESASTNQTSMYLCASWGSYSYNSPLHFGNGTRLTVT.

The chain is built from TRBV7-6 and TRBJ1-4; maybe TRBD1 (5 bases). Germline loops: CDR1 SGHVS, CDR2 FNYEAQ. With 5 bases removed from V and 8 bases from J, the gap between germline ends came to 12 bases. CDR3 length: 13 amino acids. CDR3 in amino acids: CASSTGHREKLFF. The CDR3, as DNA: TGTGCCAGCAGCACAGGTCACCGGGAAAAACTGTTTTTT.

In DNA, the CDR3 is TGTGCCAGCGGAGGGGCCTACGAGCAGTACGTC. It specifies CASGGAYEQYV. The gene calls are TRBV6-1 and TRBJ2-7, with D tentatively TRBD2 (6 bases). The CDR3 is 11 residues long. Germline V gene lookup returns CDR1 MNHNS and CDR2 SASEGT. Between the trimmed V and J ends, which lost 8 bases and 2 bases, there was a span of 7 bases.

V and J are TRBV2 and TRBJ2-6; D uncertain. The V and J ends lost 8 bases and 0 bases respectively, with 8 bases between them. Germline loops: CDR1 SNHLY, CDR2 FYNNEI. This CDR3 comprises 14 residues. The CDR3 protein is CASCMGSGANVLTF. The CDR3 nucleotides read TGTGCCAGCTGCATGGGCTCTGGGGCCAACGTCCTGACTTTC.

The CDR3 sequence is CASSLLPSYEQYV. Here the CDR3 DNA reads TGTGCCAGCAGCTTATTGCCCTCCTACGAGCAGTACGTC. The J gene is TRBJ2-7, the V gene TRBV7-2; no clear D gene. Germline V gene data show CDR1 as SGHTA and CDR2 as FQGNSA. The V end lost 2 bases, the J end lost 0 bases, and 5 bases lay between the germline ends. The CDR3 has 13 amino acids.

The chain is built from TRBV28 and TRBJ1-4; 10 positions agree with TRBD1. Losses at the gene ends were 1 base for V and 6 bases for J; bases not matched to a gene: 5. The CDR3 runs to 16 residues. CDR1 MDHEN and CDR2 SYDVKM come from the germline V gene. CDR3 DNA sequence: TGTGCCAGCAGTTTATTTATGGGACAGGGGCATGAAAAACTGTTTTTT. This translates into CASSLFMGQGHEKLFF.

The chain is built from TRBV6-5 and TRBJ2-7; 9 nucleotides line up with TRBD1. Germline values: CDR1 MNHEY, CDR2 SVGAGI. Germline trimming cut 2 bases from V and 7 bases from J; bases unmatched to any gene: 9. The CDR3 is 15 amino acids. The CDR3 sequence is CASSYDPGQGWEQYF. CDR3 DNA: TGTGCCAGCAGTTACGACCCGGGACAGGGCTGGGAGCAGTACTTC.

V gene TRBV5-1 combines with J gene TRBJ2-5, with 7 nucleotides matching TRBD1. V was pared by 3 bases and J by 2 bases, with 7 bases of the junction left unmatched. The CDR3 is 15 amino acids. Germline CDR1 is SGHRS and CDR2 is YFSETQ. The CDR3 nucleotides are TGCGCCAGCAGCTCCCTGGGGACAGATCAAGAGACCCAGTACTTC. Its translation: CASSSLGTDQETQYF.

The V gene is TRBV2, the J gene TRBJ1-2; TRBD1 agrees at 12 bases. The germline V gene encodes CDR1 SNHLY and CDR2 FYNNEI. The junction had 9 bases not matched to a gene; V was cut back by 3 bases and J by 1 base. This CDR3 has 18 amino acids. In nucleotides, the CDR3 is TGTGCCAGCAGTGAGGGAGGGACAGGGGGCGCCGGTAACTATGGCTACACCTTC. Amino acid sequence: CASSEGGTGGAGNYGYTF.

This chain uses TRBV4-3 with TRBJ2-2, with 7 bases matching TRBD1. V shed 2 bases and J 6 bases; nucleotides not matched to a gene: 6. CDR3 length equals 15 residues. Germline CDR1 is LGHNA and CDR2 is YSLEER. CDR3 bases: TGCGCCAGCAGCCAACTTAGACAGGGTCCCGGGGAGCTGTTTTTT. Amino acids: CASSQLRQGPGELFF.

V gene TRBV29-1 combines with J gene TRBJ2-1, with a possible D match to TRBD2 (7 bases). The CDR3 spans 19 residues. V gave up 5 bases and J gave up 5 bases, with 31 bases separating them. Germline lookup yields CDR1 SQVTM and CDR2 ANQGSEA. The CDR3 nucleotides read TGCAGCGTTCGGACCTACGGGGGGCGAGGGCGAGTTTCCGACAATGAGCAGTTCTTC. It encodes CSVRTYGGRGRVSDNEQFF.

V usage is TRBV6-1 and J usage is TRBJ1-2; D unclear. V dropped 2 bases and J dropped 3 bases, with 7 bases sitting between them. There are 13 residues in the CDR3. Germline CDR1 and CDR2: MNHNS and SASEGT. The CDR3 region is CASSEQEHYGYTF. The CDR3 coding sequence is TGTGCCAGCAGTGAACAGGAACACTATGGCTACACCTTC.

J is TRBJ2-5 and V is TRBV6-1; 8 nucleotides match TRBD1. Germline values: CDR1 MNHNS, CDR2 SASEGT. V trimming: 3 bases; J trimming: 0 bases; junction bases outside the gene matches: 12. This CDR3 is 18 amino acids long. This chain's CDR3 is CASSEGDTGGVYQETQYF. CDR3 DNA: TGTGCCAGCAGTGAGGGGGACACAGGGGGAGTGTACCAAGAGACCCAGTACTTC.

The rearrangement joins TRBV30 to TRBJ1-1; D not certain. CDR1 is GTSNPN, CDR2 SVGIG, per germline (reference sequence). The CDR3 has 13 amino acids. The V gene lost 1 base and the J gene lost 2 bases, with 8 bases spanning the gap. CDR3: CAWSGPVNTEAFF. CDR3 coding DNA: TGTGCCTGGAGTGGTCCCGTAAACACTGAAGCTTTCTTT.

This clone was recorded a few times. This chain joins TRBV6-6 and TRBJ1-6; tentatively, D is TRBD1 (6 bases). Per germline, CDR1 MNHNY and CDR2 SVGAGI (reference sequence). The CDR3 has 11 amino acids. The germline V and J ends were trimmed by 9 bases and 9 bases, with 9 bases remaining between them. CDR3 nucleotide sequence: TGTGCCAGACAGGGTTTTTCACCCCTCCACTTT. Encoded protein: CARQGFSPLHF.

The chain links TRBV6-1 to TRBJ1-2; D is ambiguous. V lost 6 bases to trimming and J lost 2 bases, with 7 bases between them. The CDR3 has 12 residues. Germline loops: CDR1 MNHNS, CDR2 SASEGT. DNA of the CDR3: TGTGCCAGCAGGGCACTAAACTATGGCTACACCTTC. This gives the protein CASRALNYGYTF.

The chain employs TRBV28 and TRBJ2-7, with D perhaps given as TRBD1 or TRBD2 (5 bases each). The germline V gene has CDR1 MDHEN and CDR2 SYDVKM. V lost 2 bases and J 4 bases, leaving 18 bases between the germline ends. The CDR3 runs 16 residues. CDR3 loop: CASSLGTPKSNYEQYF. As DNA, the CDR3 is TGTGCCAGCAGTTTAGGGACCCCCAAGAGCAATTACGAGCAGTACTTC. The full variable domain, with the rest looked up from reference TRBV28 and TRBJ2-7, is DVKVTQSSRYLVKRTGEKVFLECVQDMDHENMFWYRQDPGLGLRLIYFSYDVKMKEKGDIPEGYSVSREKKERFSLILESASTNQTSMYLCASSLGTPKSNYEQYFGPGTRLTVT.

This clone came up a few times. The V call is TRBV5-1, the J call TRBJ2-7; no clear D. This CDR3 contains 14 residues. Trimming took 0 bases from V and 3 from J, leaving 10 bases between them. CDR1 and CDR2 from the germline V gene are SGHRS and YFSETQ. The CDR3 loop reads CASSLGGRDYEQYV. In nucleotides, the CDR3 is TGCGCCAGCAGCTTGGGAGGAAGAGACTACGAGCAGTACGTC.

This sequence joins TRBV5-1 and TRBJ1-1, with D hard to call. V lost 0 bases, J lost 8 bases, and 14 bases lay in between. The CDR3 covers 14 residues. Germline V gene lookup returns CDR1 SGHRS and CDR2 YFSETQ. In DNA, the CDR3 is TGCGCCAGCAGCTTGGTGGGGTCAAAAGGGGAAGCTTTCTTT. Amino acid sequence: CASSLVGSKGEAFF.

V and J are TRBV19 and TRBJ2-2; D is uncertain. V was shortened by 3 bases and J by 2 bases, with 7 bases between the two germline ends. This CDR3 is built from 14 residues. The germline gives CDR1 LNHDA, CDR2 SQIVND (reference sequence). Written as DNA, the CDR3 is TGTGCCAGTAGTATGACCCCCAACACCGGGGAGCTGTTTTTT. Protein sequence: CASSMTPNTGELFF.

The chain couples TRBV10-3 to TRBJ2-7, with TRBD1 as a possible D gene (6 bases). Germline CDR1 reads ENHRY; CDR2 reads SYGVKD. Trimming stripped 4 bases from V and 0 bases from J, with 10 bases between. The CDR3 runs to 14 residues. CDR3 sequence: CAISVLGGSYEQYV. The CDR3 DNA follows: TGTGCCATCAGTGTATTAGGGGGCTCCTACGAGCAGTACGTC.

This chain connects TRBV20-1 to TRBJ1-2, with TRBD1 identical over 8 bases. Germline V gene data show CDR1 as DFQATT and CDR2 as SNEGSKA (reference sequence). V gave up 5 bases and J gave up 6 bases; unmatched junction bases: 2. The CDR3 runs to 11 residues. The CDR3 region is CSAVRGHGYTF. CDR3 bases: TGCAGTGCTGTCAGGGGGCATGGCTACACCTTC.

J is TRBJ2-5 and V is TRBV7-2, with 7 nucleotides matching TRBD1. V shed 7 bases, J shed 5 bases, and the junction held 13 bases outside the gene matches. CDR1 SGHTA and CDR2 FQGNSA come from the germline V gene. The CDR3 totals 15 residues. CDR3 amino acids: CASNRDSRARETQYF. CDR3 nucleotide sequence: TGTGCCAGCAACCGGGACAGCCGGGCAAGGGAGACCCAGTACTTC.

This clone has only a few counts. The chain employs TRBV30 and TRBJ1-1, with D hard to call. The CDR3 is 13 residues long. V lost 3 bases to trimming and J lost 0 bases, with 8 bases between them. Germline assignment: CDR1 GTSNPN and CDR2 SVGIG (reference sequence). The CDR3 loop is CAWRPNLNTEAFF. The CDR3 region has the DNA TGTGCCTGGAGGCCCAACCTGAACACTGAAGCTTTCTTT.

V is TRBV20-1 and J is TRBJ1-3, with D unclear. Germline V gives CDR1 DFQATT, CDR2 SNEGSKA (reference sequence). This CDR3 region has 11 residues. V was cut by 7 bases and J by 2 bases, with 6 bases left in between. CDR3 sequence (DNA): TGCAGTGGATTTGCTGGAAACACCATATATTTT. As protein: CSGFAGNTIYF.

The V gene is TRBV30, the J gene TRBJ2-3; TRBD2 agrees at 8 bases. With 0 bases clipped from V and 2 bases from J, the junction kept 4 bases outside the gene matches. The CDR3 contains 15 residues. Per germline, CDR1 GTSNPN and CDR2 SVGIG (reference sequence). CDR3 protein: CAWSVPLAVTDTQYF. DNA of the CDR3: TGTGCCTGGAGTGTACCACTAGCGGTCACAGATACGCAGTATTTT.